This T cell receptor beta chain was profiled in a study of shared clonotypes between healthy human individuals. Study in general: Contributing individuals were a couple of females and a few males aged 18 to 49.

Concerning this clone: The antigen is not known.

Broader study findings: The study's rarefaction showed incomplete sorted-subset sequencing despite large depth.

CD45RO-negative cells were positively selected for CCR7, leaving out terminally differentiated effector memory CD45RA+ cells. Some clones are missing from TCRdb's copy, which holds only in-frame ones; the method was immunoSEQ multiplex PCR. Of about 2,100,000 clones in the sample, 93% were seen once. The CDR3 spans 13 residues. From germline, CDR1 is SGDLS and CDR2 YYNGEE. V lost 0 bases and J lost 3, with 6 bases in between. The sample consisted of naive CD8+ T cells from PBMCs. The chain has TRBV9 and TRBJ1-1, with no clear D. This receptor was identified in a man aged 18 to 35 in good health. Some clones in this sample may be carry-over from other donors' samples. CDR3 DNA: TGTGCCAGCAGCGTAGGAAAGTACACTGAAGCTTTCTTT. This gives the protein CASSVGKYTEAFF.